What follows describes a single TCR beta chain. Its antigen is not identified. The sample originates from a study of vaccination and CD4 T cells after COVID-19. For the study at large: Convalescent donors: six male, four female; seven Caucasian, two Asian, one multiracial, two Hispanic.

Per the germline V gene, CDR1 is SGHRS and CDR2 is YFSETQ. V shed 4 bases, J shed 6 bases, and the junction held 10 bases outside the gene matches. CDR3 size: 14 residues. Regarding treatment: roughly ten-day PBMC culture with coronavirus spike peptide pools or control peptides (ViraFEST assay). Cultured CD4+ T cell DNA underwent sequencing with the Oncomine TCR Beta short-read assay. TCRdb redid the calling of the PCR reads with MiXCR, one entry per CDR3 protein. The sample includes 9,000 to 15,000 distinct CDR3 sequences, about two thirds of them seen just once. Material for sequencing was CD4+ T cells from blood, cultured in vitro. This rearrangement joins TRBV5-1 to TRBJ2-7, with 7 bases identical to TRBD2. The sequence was obtained from a human donor who had recovered from COVID-19. The CDR3 sequence: CASSPGLRAGEQYF. The CDR3 DNA sequence: TGCGCCAGCAGCCCGGGACTACGGGCGGGCGAGCAGTACTTC.